This T cell receptor (beta chain) was identified during a study of blood T cell repertoires in COVID-19 (dated by TCRdb to the early 2020s). In terms of the full investigation: Collaborator samples came from the United States, Italy and Spain and covered acute and convalescent phases of COVID-19. The material from the prospective study consisted of cDNA or gDNA derived from T cells, B-cell-depleted T cells, or PBMCs. The dataset comprised deeply sampled blood TCRbeta repertoires from subjects exposed to, actively infected with, or recovered from COVID-19. The repertoires were released in a freely available public database intended as a resource for research on the immune response to SARS-CoV-2. The samples were drawn from the first 160 participants of the ongoing ImmuneRACE study and from 1,254 subjects provided by 6 global collaborators. A de-identified subject ID, COVID-19 status, age in years and sex were almost always included in the sample metadata. Where available, HLA class I and class II types were taken from metadata supplied by the sample provider and were not determined by assay-based typing.

TCRbeta CDR3 regions were amplified from genomic DNA by means of the immunoSEQ Assay, a bias-controlled multiplex PCR. As for how the authors treated the data: Within the assay, amplification of reference gene primers was used to estimate how many nucleated cells each sample contained. To quantify the absolute abundance of each unique TCRbeta CDR3 rearrangement, sequence reads were collapsed and filtered. For each sample, productive Simpson clonality was calculated as the square root of Simpson's diversity index over productive rearrangements. The immuneACCESS repertoire file appears here via TCRdb, limited to in-frame rearrangements. These files lack a portion of the clones; in checked studies, under half of the deficit traces to unresolved V genes, and the cause of the others is not known. V and J calls plus clone size are reproduced from that table; the DNA served to infer D and trimming. Across this sample there are tens of thousands of clones, with roughly 73% seen only once. The ten largest clones take up 9.5% to 10% of the sample.

This clone showed up just once. This receptor's antigen is unknown. Base qualities are not provided; no much larger clone lies one nucleotide away. The collaborating institutions used their own protocols to collect whole blood in K2EDTA tubes. For TCRbeta analysis, collaborator samples were shipped as frozen whole blood, as isolated PBMCs, or as DNA extracted from either sample type. Ends trimmed: V by 6 bases, J by 1 base; bases unmatched to a gene: 4. Inclusive of the bounding cysteine and phenylalanine, the CDR3 is 15 residues long. Just CDR3 DNA is preserved here, 45 bases in frame from base 1. From the germline V gene, CDR1 is SQVTM and CDR2 is ANQGSEA. Study-wide findings and limitations: How much clinical and demographic metadata was included differed by source and by participant, and the metadata was provided uncurated.

Sequenced sample: peripheral blood. The chain is encoded by TRBV29-1 joined to TRBJ2-2; TRBD2 matches 11 bases in the middle. The sequence was obtained from a human donor in a cohort sampled during active COVID-19. CDR3 region: CSVATSGVNTGELFF. In nucleotides, the sequence is TGCAGCGTGGCGACTAGCGGGGTGAACACCGGGGAGCTGTTTTTT.